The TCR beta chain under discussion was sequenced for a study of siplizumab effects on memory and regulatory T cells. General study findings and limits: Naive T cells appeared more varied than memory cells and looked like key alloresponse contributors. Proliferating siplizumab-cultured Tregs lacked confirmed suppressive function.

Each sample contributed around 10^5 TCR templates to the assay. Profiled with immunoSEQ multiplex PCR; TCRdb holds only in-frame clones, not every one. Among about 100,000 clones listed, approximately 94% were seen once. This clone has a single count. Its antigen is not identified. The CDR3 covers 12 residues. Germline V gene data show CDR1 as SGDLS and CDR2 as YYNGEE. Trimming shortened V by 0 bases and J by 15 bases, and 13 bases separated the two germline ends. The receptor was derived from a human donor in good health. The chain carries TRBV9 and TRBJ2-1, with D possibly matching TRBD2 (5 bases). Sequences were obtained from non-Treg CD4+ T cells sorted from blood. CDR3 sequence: CASSVGSSGPFF. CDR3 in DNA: TGTGCCAGCAGCGTAGGGTCCAGCGGCCCGTTCTTC.